The 29 T cell receptor beta chains below come from one sample, sequenced in a study of CD8+ T cells in alopecia areata (dated by TCRdb to 2016 to 2018). Receptor libraries were prepared by the immunoSEQ multiplex PCR assay. RNA was extracted from all samples and reverse transcribed into cDNA as template for TCR sequencing. In its TCRdb copy, this immuneACCESS table keeps in-frame sequences only and misses some clones. Where compared with another copy, unresolved V genes explain less than half of these, and the others have no known cause. The sample yields about 110,000 clones; roughly 59% were counted once. Of the sample, 20% to 25% is held by the ten largest clones. The sequenced material came from CD8+ T cells sorted from blood. The source is a human donor in good health.

Comment on this clone: Other DNA sequences in the sample encode the same CDR3. This chain links TRBV5-6 with TRBJ2-7, with D maybe TRBD1 (5 bases). Trimming stripped 0 bases from V and 1 base from J, with 8 bases between. Germline values: CDR1 SGHDT, CDR2 YYEEEE. The length of the CDR3 is 14 residues. CDR3 in DNA: TGTGCCAGCAGCTTGGGGCAGGGATCCTACGAGCAGTACTTC. Translating it yields CASSLGQGSYEQYF.

This clone was picked up a small number of times. This chain connects TRBV4-2 to TRBJ2-3, with D perhaps being TRBD1 or TRBD2 (5 bases each). The CDR3 has 15 residues. CDR1 and CDR2 from the germline V gene are LGHNA and YNFKEQ. With 4 bases removed from V and 2 bases from J, the gap between germline ends came to 13 bases. The chain's CDR3 is CASSLGTALTDTQYF. In nucleotides, the CDR3 is TGTGCCAGCAGCCTGGGGACCGCCCTCACAGATACGCAGTATTTT.

This clone was observed a few times. The chain couples TRBV29-1 to TRBJ2-2; D is unresolved. This CDR3 has 13 residues. Trimming stripped 2 bases from V and 2 bases from J, with 6 bases between. CDR1 SQVTM and CDR2 ANQGSEA come from the germline V gene. The CDR3 region has the DNA TGCAGCGTTGAACCCAGTAACACCGGGGAGCTGTTTTTT. It specifies CSVEPSNTGELFF.

The V call is TRBV29-1, the J call TRBJ2-7; 11 bases are shared with TRBD1. The V gene's germline CDR1 is SQVTM and CDR2 ANQGSEA. The CDR3 sequence is 13 residues long. V was clipped by 6 bases and J by 2 bases; unmatched bases: 3. This chain's CDR3 is CSVRDRGTYEQYF. CDR3 sequence (DNA): TGCAGCGTCCGGGACAGGGGGACCTACGAGCAGTACTTC.

This chain joins TRBV19 and TRBJ2-7; D tentatively fits TRBD1 or TRBD2 (5 bases each). The CDR3 consists of 14 residues. The ends were cut back, 10 bases at V and 2 bases at J, with 18 bases in the middle. Germline CDR1 reads LNHDA; CDR2 reads SQIVND (reference sequence). CDR3 sequence reads: CATKGESSAYEQYF. CDR3 coding DNA: TGTGCCACAAAAGGGGAGAGCTCGGCCTACGAGCAGTACTTC.

The rearrangement links TRBV9 to TRBJ2-1, with 8 bases lining up with TRBD1. Germline CDR1 reads SGDLS; CDR2 reads YYNGEE. The CDR3 extends over 15 amino acids. The V segment lost 3 bases and the J segment 1 base; nucleotides outside the gene matches: 3. This chain's CDR3 is CASSGGQGSYNEQFF. CDR3 in DNA: TGTGCCAGCAGCGGTGGACAGGGATCCTACAATGAGCAGTTCTTC.

In the case of this clone: This same CDR3 is encoded by further DNA sequences in the sample. V is TRBV6-4 and J is TRBJ2-3, with 7 positions matching TRBD2. The V and J ends lost 3 bases and 0 bases, in that order; junction bases with no gene match: 0. The CDR3 extends over 14 amino acids. The V gene's germline CDR1 is MRHNA and CDR2 SNTAGT. The CDR3 DNA sequence: TGTGCCAGCAGTGAGCGGGGGAGCACAGATACGCAGTATTTT. As protein: CASSERGSTDTQYF.

By share of the sample, this clone is medium-sized (0.01 to 0.1%). Other DNA sequences in the sample encode the same CDR3. V and J are TRBV29-1 and TRBJ2-2; a possible D gene is TRBD2 (6 bases). The germline CDR1 and CDR2 sequences are SQVTM and ANQGSEA. There are 15 residues in the CDR3. The ends were cut back, 1 base at V and 0 bases at J, with 9 bases in the middle. CDR3 DNA: TGCAGCGTTGAAGTGGGGGGTGCGAACACCGGGGAGCTGTTTTTT. It encodes CSVEVGGANTGELFF.

In its sample, this clone was seen a few times. The chain links TRBV13 to TRBJ2-2, with 9 bases aligning to TRBD2. Germline V gene sequence: CDR1 PRHDT, CDR2 FYEKMQ (reference sequence). The CDR3 consists of 15 residues. V shed 3 bases and J 7 bases; nucleotides not matched to a gene: 6. The DNA for the CDR3 is TGTGCCAGCAGCTTTCGTAGCGGGGGTAGCGGGGAGCTGTTTTTT. Protein sequence: CASSFRSGGSGELFF.

The rearrangement uses TRBV19 and TRBJ1-1; D is perhaps TRBD1 (5 bases). CDR1 LNHDA and CDR2 SQIVND come from the germline V gene (reference sequence). CDR3 length: 11 residues. The CDR3 reads CVVTWGAEAFF. The CDR3 DNA reads TGTGTCGTAACATGGGGCGCTGAAGCTTTCTTT.

V usage is TRBV7-4 and J usage is TRBJ1-2, with D uncertain. Germline values: CDR1 SGHVT, CDR2 SQSDAQ. The V end lost 6 bases, the J end lost 4 bases, and 15 bases lay between the germline ends. The CDR3 is 14 residues long. CDR3 loop: CASRLTELSYGYTF. As DNA, the CDR3 is TGTGCCAGCAGGTTGACGGAGTTGTCCTATGGCTACACCTTC.

The chain carries TRBV27 and TRBJ2-1; 12 nucleotides match TRBD1. The CDR3 has 15 residues. Trimming took 6 bases from V and 5 from J; bases not matched to a gene: 5. CDR1 and CDR2 (germline): MNHEY, SMNVEV (reference sequence). CDR3 protein: CASSGTGGRDNEQFF. CDR3 bases: TGTGCCAGCAGCGGGACAGGGGGCAGGGACAATGAGCAGTTCTTC.

This clone was seen more than once but under ten times. CDR3 protein: CASSFRDRRYNEQFF. The CDR3 DNA is TGTGCCAGCAGCTTCCGGGACAGAAGATACAATGAGCAGTTCTTC. The gene calls are TRBV11-1 and TRBJ2-1, with 7 bases that match TRBD1. Looked up from germline, CDR1 is SGHAT and CDR2 is FQDESV (reference sequence). The CDR3 covers 15 residues. Trimming removed 3 bases from V and 4 bases from J; junction bases left unmatched: 6. The full variable domain, in which reference TRBV11-1 and TRBJ2-1 provide the parts outside the CDR3, is EAEVAQSPRYKITEKSQAVAFWCDPISGHATLYWYRQILGQGPELLVQFQDESVVDDSQLPKDRFSAERLKGVDSTLKIQPAELGDSAMYLCASSFRDRRYNEQFFGPGTRLTVL.

This chain joins TRBV5-1 and TRBJ2-3; TRBD1 agrees at 7 bases. CDR1 is SGHRS, CDR2 YFSETQ, per germline. The CDR3 is made up of 15 amino acids. V trimming: 4 bases; J trimming: 2 bases; junction bases outside the gene matches: 7. In DNA form, the CDR3 reads TGCGCCAGCAGCCCCGGGACAGAAAACACAGATACGCAGTATTTT. As protein: CASSPGTENTDTQYF.

This chain links TRBV28 with TRBJ2-3; possibly TRBD2 for D (6 bases). V lost 6 bases, J lost 1 base, and 17 bases lay in between. Germline V gene sequence: CDR1 MDHEN, CDR2 SYDVKM. This CDR3 spans 16 amino acids. CDR3 nucleotide sequence: TGTGCCAGCAGGGGGAGGCAGGAGCTACGCACAGATACGCAGTATTTT. Translated, it gives CASRGRQELRTDTQYF.

This clone was seen a single time. The chain couples TRBV5-4 to TRBJ1-6; perhaps TRBD1 as D (5 bases). This CDR3 contains 15 residues. Trimming shortened V by 1 base and J by 9 bases, and 14 bases separated the two germline ends. The V gene's germline CDR1 is SGHNT and CDR2 YYREEE (reference sequence). The CDR3 bases are TGTGCCAGCAGCTTGATGGGGGGTGGTGGTTCACCCCTCCACTTT. Amino acids: CASSLMGGGGSPLHF. Drawing the rest from reference TRBV5-4 and TRBJ1-6, the complete variable domain is ETGVTQSPTHLIKTRGQQVTLRCSSQSGHNTVSWYQQALGQGPQFIFQYYREEENGRGNFPPRFSGLQFPNYSSELNVNALELDDSALYLCASSLMGGGGSPLHFGNGTRLTVT.

This clone has just a few counts. V gene TRBV5-1 combines with J gene TRBJ2-1; a weak D match, TRBD2 (7 bases). V was shortened by 2 bases and J by 7 bases, with 16 bases between the two germline ends. Germline CDR1 is SGHRS and CDR2 is YFSETQ. This CDR3 region has 15 residues. CDR3 sequence (DNA): TGCGCCAGCAGCTTACCGCCAGGGAGGGGGAATGAGCAGTTCTTC. Protein product: CASSLPPGRGNEQFF.

The chain has TRBV30 and TRBJ1-1; no clear D gene. This CDR3 is 12 amino acids long. In germline, CDR1 is GTSNPN, CDR2 SVGIG (reference sequence). V was clipped by 3 bases and J by 3 bases, with 8 bases between them. The CDR3 loop reads CAWSGVDTEAFF. The DNA for the CDR3 is TGTGCCTGGAGCGGGGTTGACACTGAAGCTTTCTTT.

The chain employs TRBV7-9 and TRBJ2-1; D unclear. The CDR3 sequence is 11 residues long. V gave up 4 bases and J gave up 7 bases, with 5 bases separating them. Germline loops: CDR1 SEHNR, CDR2 FQNEAQ (reference sequence). CDR3 DNA sequence: TGTGCCAGCAGCTCCTCGAATGAGCAGTTCTTC. This encodes CASSSSNEQFF.

The chain uses TRBV12-5 and TRBJ2-1; D perhaps matches TRBD2 (5 bases). Trimming took 6 bases from V and 8 from J, leaving 26 bases between them. Per the germline V gene, CDR1 is LGHNT and CDR2 is FRNRAP. This CDR3 region has 17 residues. CDR3 in DNA: TGTGCTAGTGGCTATGCCTCTCTGACTACTCGGATAGATGAGCAGTTCTTC. Residues: CASGYASLTTRIDEQFF.

This sequence joins TRBV15 and TRBJ2-2; 7 bases map to TRBD2. V lost 3 bases and J lost 6; bases outside the gene matches: 7. Looked up from germline, CDR1 is LNHNV and CDR2 is YYDKDF (reference sequence). The CDR3 runs 15 residues. CDR3 amino acids: CATSRTRGTSGELFF. CDR3 bases: TGTGCCACCAGCAGGACGCGGGGGACTTCCGGGGAGCTGTTTTTT.

This chain joins TRBV4-2 and TRBJ1-5; D unclear. V was pared by 4 bases and J by 0 bases, with 10 bases between. CDR3 length: 15 residues. Germline CDR1 is LGHNA and CDR2 is YNFKEQ. CDR3 in DNA: TGTGCCAGCAGCCTCGAAGGAAATAGCAATCAGCCCCAGCATTTT. This gives the protein CASSLEGNSNQPQHF.

This chain links TRBV5-6 with TRBJ1-2; tentatively, D is TRBD1 (6 bases). The CDR3 totals 14 residues. The germline gives CDR1 SGHDT, CDR2 YYEEEE. Trimming pared 0 bases from V and 7 bases from J, leaving 13 bases between. The CDR3 loop is CASSLGDIRTGYTF. The DNA of the CDR3 is TGTGCCAGCAGCTTGGGGGACATCCGAACTGGCTACACCTTC.

In this sample, this clone turned up a few times. V usage is TRBV29-1 and J usage is TRBJ1-2; 9 nucleotides align to TRBD1. There are 14 residues in the CDR3. Germline V gives CDR1 SQVTM, CDR2 ANQGSEA. The V gene end was trimmed by 7 bases and the J gene end by 1 base; junction bases not matched to a gene: 7. The DNA for the CDR3 is TGCAGCGCCCTGGGGGACAGGGTTAACTATGGCTACACCTTC. Protein product: CSALGDRVNYGYTF.

The genes are TRBV2 and TRBJ2-5; no definite D call. The germline V and J ends were trimmed by 4 bases and 2 bases, with 11 bases remaining between them. Germline CDR1 and CDR2: SNHLY and FYNNEI. This CDR3 is 14 amino acids long. This chain's CDR3 is CASSGLDPQETQYF. The CDR3 bases are TGTGCCAGCAGTGGACTGGACCCTCAAGAGACCCAGTACTTC.

The rearrangement joins TRBV29-1 to TRBJ2-7; D possibly corresponds to TRBD2 (6 bases). This CDR3 is built from 13 residues. Germline V gene data show CDR1 as SQVTM and CDR2 as ANQGSEA. The ends were cut back, 1 base at V and 2 bases at J, with 9 bases in the middle. The CDR3 region has the DNA TGCAGCGTTGAAGCCGGGGAGGCCTACGAGCAGTACTTC. Its translation is CSVEAGEAYEQYF.

This clone was seen once. The chain uses TRBV5-6 and TRBJ2-2; D perhaps matches TRBD1 (5 bases). The CDR3 totals 17 residues. Germline V gene sequence: CDR1 SGHDT, CDR2 YYEEEE. V shed 1 base and J shed 0 bases, with 13 bases lying between them. The CDR3 region is CASSLLILGPNTGELFF. CDR3 DNA sequence: TGTGCCAGCAGCTTGCTTATCCTGGGGCCGAACACCGGGGAGCTGTTTTTT.

The chain joins TRBV15 to TRBJ2-7, with D tentatively TRBD2 (6 bases). The CDR3 consists of 15 residues. CDR1 is LNHNV, CDR2 YYDKDF, per germline (reference sequence). Deletions cut 5 bases from V and 1 base from J, with 15 bases between. CDR3 in amino acids: CATSERKGLSYEQYF. As DNA, the CDR3 is TGTGCCACCAGCGAAAGGAAGGGACTTTCCTACGAGCAGTACTTC. Full variable domain (outside the CDR3, taken from reference TRBV15 and TRBJ2-7): DAMVIQNPRYQVTQFGKPVTLSCSQTLNHNVMYWYQQKSSQAPKLLFHYYDKDFNNEADTPDNFQSRRPNTSFCFLDIRSPGLGDTAMYLCATSERKGLSYEQYFGPGTRLTVT.

The gene calls are TRBV5-1 and TRBJ1-1, with D maybe TRBD1 (6 bases). The CDR3 consists of 18 residues. Germline V lookup: CDR1 SGHRS, CDR2 YFSETQ. V lost 3 bases, J lost 1 base, and 22 bases lay in between. Written as DNA, the CDR3 is TGCGCCAGCAGCTACGGGACATGGAGAATTGAAAAGAACACTGAAGCTTTCTTT. It encodes CASSYGTWRIEKNTEAFF.